The 16 T cell receptor beta chains below come from one sample, sequenced in a study of blood T cell repertoires in COVID-19. Clones were read by immunoSEQ multiplex PCR, and TCRdb kept only the in-frame ones, dropping some. The sample lists about 280,000 clones; nearly 90% were seen once. The sample was PBMCs or T cells enriched from blood (not recorded which). The source of these receptors is a woman aged 25 to 39 who had recovered from COVID-19.

The chain links TRBV5-1 to TRBJ2-1; a possible D gene is TRBD2 (6 bases). Germline V gives CDR1 SGHRS, CDR2 YFSETQ. The V end lost 0 bases, the J end lost 6 bases, and 10 bases lay between the germline ends. This CDR3 is 14 amino acids long. The CDR3 sequence is CASSLAGDPNEQFF. CDR3 in DNA: TGCGCCAGCAGCTTGGCGGGAGACCCCAATGAGCAGTTCTTC.

V and J are TRBV7-2 and TRBJ2-1; TRBD1 is a possible D gene (6 bases). The CDR3 consists of 14 residues. Germline CDR1 reads SGHTA; CDR2 reads FQGNSA. V shed 5 bases and J shed 4 bases, with 12 bases lying between them. The CDR3 protein is CASSHGTSYNEQFF. The CDR3 DNA follows: TGTGCCAGCAGCCACGGGACAAGTTACAATGAGCAGTTCTTC.

The chain couples TRBV28 to TRBJ2-1; tentative D call: TRBD1 (6 bases). The CDR3 is made up of 15 amino acids. V lost 5 bases, J lost 6 bases, and 17 bases lay in between. CDR1 and CDR2 from the germline V gene are MDHEN and SYDVKM. The DNA of the CDR3 is TGTGCCAGCAGTCCCTCACGTCAGGGGTCCAATGAGCAGTTCTTC. Translation: CASSPSRQGSNEQFF.

The DNA for the CDR3 is TGCGCCAGCAGCCAAGCTCAGGGGGCGTACTATGGCTACACCTTC. Amino acids: CASSQAQGAYYGYTF. The rearrangement links TRBV4-3 to TRBJ1-2, with 8 bases identical to TRBD1. After removal of 1 base from V and 3 bases from J, the junction contained 4 bases not matched to a gene. Germline-derived CDR1 and CDR2 are LGHNA and YSLEER. The CDR3 extends over 15 amino acids.

Comment on this clone: This CDR3 is also generated by other DNA sequences in the sample. The V and J genes are TRBV9 and TRBJ2-7; D remains ambiguous. The V gene lost 0 bases and the J gene lost 0 bases, with 7 bases spanning the gap. Germline CDR1 SGDLS, CDR2 YYNGEE. CDR3 length: 14 residues. The CDR3 DNA reads TGTGCCAGCAGCGTAGGGGCAGACTCCTACGAGCAGTACTTC. Its translation: CASSVGADSYEQYF.

This chain links TRBV6-6 with TRBJ1-5; 7 bases agree with TRBD1. The V gene end was trimmed by 2 bases and the J gene end by 4 bases; junction bases not matched to a gene: 8. Germline CDR1 is MNHNY and CDR2 is SVGAGI (reference sequence). The CDR3 is 16 amino acids. CDR3 in amino acids: CASSYGHDRANQPQHF. Written as DNA, the CDR3 is TGTGCCAGCAGTTACGGTCATGACAGGGCGAATCAGCCCCAGCATTTT.

As regards this clone: Additional DNA sequences in this sample encode the identical CDR3. This sequence joins TRBV9 and TRBJ2-1; weak D call: TRBD1 (5 bases). The germline V and J ends were trimmed by 0 bases and 0 bases, with 7 bases remaining between them. The CDR3 totals 15 residues. In germline, CDR1 is SGDLS, CDR2 YYNGEE. The CDR3 coding sequence is TGTGCCAGCAGCGTAGAGGGGCACTCCTACAATGAGCAGTTCTTC. Its translation: CASSVEGHSYNEQFF. Complete variable domain (other parts from reference TRBV9 and TRBJ2-1): DSGVTQTPKHLITATGQRVTLRCSPRSGDLSVYWYQQSLDQGLQFLIQYYNGEERAKGNILERFSAQQFPDLHSELNLSSLELGDSALYFCASSVEGHSYNEQFFGPGTRLTVL.

The chain carries TRBV18 and TRBJ2-3; D might be TRBD2 (6 bases). Germline values: CDR1 KGHSH, CDR2 LQKENI. Trimming pared 3 bases from V and 5 bases from J, leaving 15 bases between. The CDR3 extends over 15 amino acids. This CDR3 is CASSPVGGAQDTQYF. The CDR3 DNA reads as TGTGCCAGCTCACCGGTCGGCGGGGCTCAAGATACGCAGTATTTT.

The chain employs TRBV28 and TRBJ1-5; 9 positions match TRBD1. Trimming took 6 bases from V and 10 from J; bases not matched to a gene: 16. Germline CDR1 is MDHEN and CDR2 is SYDVKM. This CDR3 region has 16 residues. This chain's CDR3 is CASRGPDRGFFTPQHF. The CDR3 nucleotides are TGTGCCAGCAGGGGGCCCGACAGGGGGTTTTTTACCCCCCAGCATTTT.

V gene TRBV6-5 combines with J gene TRBJ2-3; 8 positions agree with TRBD2. Germline V lookup: CDR1 MNHEY, CDR2 SVGAGI. The CDR3 has 16 amino acids. V shed 1 base, J shed 6 bases, and the junction held 9 bases outside the gene matches. The chain's CDR3 is CASSYWLAGVEDTQYF. CDR3 coding DNA: TGTGCCAGCAGTTACTGGCTAGCGGGTGTTGAGGATACGCAGTATTTT.

V gene TRBV3-1 (or the pseudogene TRBV3-2) combines with J gene TRBJ1-3; D might be TRBD1 (5 bases). The CDR3 spans 15 residues. The germline gives CDR1 LGHDT, CDR2 YNNKEL (reference sequence). V lost 3 bases and J 2 bases, leaving 11 bases between the germline ends. The CDR3 loop reads CASSQGTGTGNTIYF. The CDR3 DNA reads TGTGCCAGCAGCCAGGGAACAGGCACTGGAAACACCATATATTTT.

The rearrangement joins TRBV5-1 to TRBJ2-7; tentative D call: TRBD1 (5 bases). CDR1 and CDR2 (germline): SGHRS, YFSETQ. The CDR3 runs 15 residues. The ends were cut back, 4 bases at V and 4 bases at J, with 18 bases in the middle. The CDR3 region is CASSPRRAAGYEQYF. The CDR3 coding sequence is TGCGCCAGCAGCCCCCGGCGCGCAGCAGGGTACGAGCAGTACTTC.

The rearrangement uses TRBV29-1 and TRBJ1-4; D is possibly TRBD1 (6 bases). Between the trimmed V and J ends, which lost 6 bases and 7 bases, there was a span of 12 bases. The CDR3 is 12 residues long. Germline CDR1 is SQVTM and CDR2 is ANQGSEA. The CDR3 protein is CSVQGFGEKLFF. In nucleotides, the CDR3 is TGCAGCGTGCAGGGGTTCGGTGAAAAACTGTTTTTT.

The genes are TRBV28 and TRBJ1-2; D is perhaps TRBD1 (5 bases). Trimming removed 8 bases at V and 3 bases at J, with 13 bases between. CDR3 length equals 13 residues. Looked up from germline, CDR1 is MDHEN and CDR2 is SYDVKM. CDR3 in amino acids: CASGGGGDYGYTF. The DNA for the CDR3 is TGTGCCAGCGGCGGGGGAGGGGACTATGGCTACACCTTC.

V usage is TRBV27 and J usage is TRBJ2-7; 10 bases match TRBD2. Germline V gives CDR1 MNHEY, CDR2 SMNVEV (reference sequence). After removal of 3 bases from V and 4 bases from J, the junction contained 9 bases not matched to a gene. The CDR3 has 16 amino acids. CDR3 DNA: TGTGCCAGCAGTTTGCGGCTAGCGGGGGTGGAATACGAGCAGTACTTC. It encodes CASSLRLAGVEYEQYF.

The V and J genes are TRBV5-1 and TRBJ1-1, with TRBD1 identical over 9 bases. The CDR3 consists of 15 residues. V dropped 4 bases and J dropped 5; count of bases not matched to a gene: 9. Germline CDR1 and CDR2: SGHRS and YFSETQ. The CDR3 nucleotides read TGCGCCAGCAGCGCCGGGACAGGGACGGTAACTGAAGCTTTCTTT. It is translated as CASSAGTGTVTEAFF.